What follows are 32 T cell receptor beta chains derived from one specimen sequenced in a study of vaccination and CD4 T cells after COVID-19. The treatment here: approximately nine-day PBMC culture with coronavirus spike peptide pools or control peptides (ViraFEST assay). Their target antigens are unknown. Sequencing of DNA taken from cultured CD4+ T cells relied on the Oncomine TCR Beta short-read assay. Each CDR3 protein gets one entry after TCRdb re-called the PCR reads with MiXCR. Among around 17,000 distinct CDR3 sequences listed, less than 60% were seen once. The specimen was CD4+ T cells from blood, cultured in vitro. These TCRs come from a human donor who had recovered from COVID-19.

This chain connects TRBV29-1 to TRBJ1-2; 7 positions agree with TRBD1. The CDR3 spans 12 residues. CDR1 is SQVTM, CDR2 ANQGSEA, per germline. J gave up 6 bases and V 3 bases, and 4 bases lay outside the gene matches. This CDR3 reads CSVDETGHGYTF. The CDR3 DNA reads TGCAGCGTTGATGAGACAGGGCATGGCTACACCTTC.

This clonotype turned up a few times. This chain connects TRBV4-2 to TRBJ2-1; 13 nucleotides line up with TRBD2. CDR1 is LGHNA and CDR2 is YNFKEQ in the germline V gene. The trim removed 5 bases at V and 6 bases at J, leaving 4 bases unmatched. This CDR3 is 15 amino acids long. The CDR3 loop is CASSGGLAGSNEQFF. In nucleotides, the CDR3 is TGTGCCAGCAGCGGGGGACTAGCGGGGTCCAATGAGCAGTTCTTC.

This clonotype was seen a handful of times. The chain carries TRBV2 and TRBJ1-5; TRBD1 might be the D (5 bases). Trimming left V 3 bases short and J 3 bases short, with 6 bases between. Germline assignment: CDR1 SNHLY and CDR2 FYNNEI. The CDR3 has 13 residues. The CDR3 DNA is TGTGCCAGCAGTGAGGGGCCCAATCAGCCCCAGCATTTT. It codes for CASSEGPNQPQHF.

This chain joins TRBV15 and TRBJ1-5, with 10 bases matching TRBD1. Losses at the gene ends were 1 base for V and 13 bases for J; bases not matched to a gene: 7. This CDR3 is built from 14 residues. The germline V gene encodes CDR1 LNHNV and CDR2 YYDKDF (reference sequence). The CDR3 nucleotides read TGTGCCACCAGCAGAGGGGGGAGGGACAGGGGACAGCATTTT. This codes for CATSRGGRDRGQHF.

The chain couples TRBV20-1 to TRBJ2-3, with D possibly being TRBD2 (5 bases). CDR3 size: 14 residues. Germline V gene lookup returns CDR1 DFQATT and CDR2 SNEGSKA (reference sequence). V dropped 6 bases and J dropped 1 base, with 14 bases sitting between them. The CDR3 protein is CSANIPGGTDTQYF. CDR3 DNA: TGCAGTGCCAACATCCCCGGGGGCACAGATACGCAGTATTTT.

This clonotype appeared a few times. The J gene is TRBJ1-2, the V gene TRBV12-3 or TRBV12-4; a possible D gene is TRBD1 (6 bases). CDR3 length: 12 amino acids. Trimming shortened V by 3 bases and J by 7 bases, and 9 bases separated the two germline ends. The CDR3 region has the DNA TGTGCCAGCAGTTTTTCAGGGGCTGGCTACACCTTC. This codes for CASSFSGAGYTF.

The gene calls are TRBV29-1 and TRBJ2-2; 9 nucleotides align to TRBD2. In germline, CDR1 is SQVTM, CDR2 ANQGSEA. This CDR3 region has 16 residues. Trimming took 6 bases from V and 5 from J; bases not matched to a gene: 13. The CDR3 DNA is TGCAGCGTCACCGGATGGGCGGGAGGGCCAACCGGGGAGCTGTTTTTT. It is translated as CSVTGWAGGPTGELFF.

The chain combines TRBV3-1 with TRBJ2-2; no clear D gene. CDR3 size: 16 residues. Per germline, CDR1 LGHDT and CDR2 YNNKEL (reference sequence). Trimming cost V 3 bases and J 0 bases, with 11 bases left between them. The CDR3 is CASSHWTLANTGELFF. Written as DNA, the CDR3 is TGTGCCAGCAGCCACTGGACCCTCGCGAACACCGGGGAGCTGTTTTTT.

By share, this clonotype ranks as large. CDR3 DNA: TGTGCCAGCAGTGTGAGGGTGAACACTGAAGCTTTCTTT. This sequence encodes CASSVRVNTEAFF. J is TRBJ1-1 and V is TRBV2; D not resolved. Between the trimmed V and J ends, which lost 4 bases and 0 bases, there was a span of 6 bases. Germline CDR1 is SNHLY and CDR2 is FYNNEI. CDR3 length equals 13 residues.

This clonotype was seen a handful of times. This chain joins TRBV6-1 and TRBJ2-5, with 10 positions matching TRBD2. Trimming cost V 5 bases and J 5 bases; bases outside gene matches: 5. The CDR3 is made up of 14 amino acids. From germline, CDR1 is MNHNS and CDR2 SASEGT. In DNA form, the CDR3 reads TGTGCCAGCAGTCAGAATAGCGGGAGGGAGACCCAGTACTTC. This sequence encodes CASSQNSGRETQYF.

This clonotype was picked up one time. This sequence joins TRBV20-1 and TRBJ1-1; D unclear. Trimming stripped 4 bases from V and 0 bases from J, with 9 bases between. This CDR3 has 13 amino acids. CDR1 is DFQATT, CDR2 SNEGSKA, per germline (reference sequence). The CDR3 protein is CSANGHLNTEAFF. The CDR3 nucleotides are TGCAGTGCTAATGGCCATTTGAACACTGAAGCTTTCTTT.

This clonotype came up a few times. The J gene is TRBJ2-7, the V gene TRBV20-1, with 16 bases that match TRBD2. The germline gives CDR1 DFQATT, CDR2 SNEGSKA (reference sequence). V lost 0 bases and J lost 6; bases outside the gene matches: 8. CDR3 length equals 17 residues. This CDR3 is CSARDSGTSGRAGEQYF. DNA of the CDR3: TGCAGTGCTAGAGATTCCGGGACTAGCGGGAGGGCGGGCGAGCAGTACTTC.

The CDR3 coding sequence is TGTGCCAGCAGTACTACCTTAGGCAAGGGCCAGTACTTC. As protein: CASSTTLGKGQYF. The rearrangement links TRBV28 to TRBJ2-5, with D uncertain. Trimming took off 5 bases at V and 10 bases at J, with 17 bases between the two ends. This CDR3 is built from 13 residues. CDR1 MDHEN and CDR2 SYDVKM come from the germline V gene. Full variable domain (rest looked up from reference TRBV28 and TRBJ2-5): DVKVTQSSRYLVKRTGEKVFLECVQDMDHENMFWYRQDPGLGLRLIYFSYDVKMKEKGDIPEGYSVSREKKERFSLILESASTNQTSMYLCASSTTLGKGQYFGPGTRLLVL.

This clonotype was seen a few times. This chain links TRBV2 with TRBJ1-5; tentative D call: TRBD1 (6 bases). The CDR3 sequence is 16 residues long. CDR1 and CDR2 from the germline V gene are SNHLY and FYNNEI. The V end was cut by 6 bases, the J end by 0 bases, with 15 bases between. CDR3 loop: CASRDLTGYSNQPQHF. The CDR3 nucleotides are TGTGCCAGCAGGGATCTTACAGGGTATAGCAATCAGCCCCAGCATTTT.

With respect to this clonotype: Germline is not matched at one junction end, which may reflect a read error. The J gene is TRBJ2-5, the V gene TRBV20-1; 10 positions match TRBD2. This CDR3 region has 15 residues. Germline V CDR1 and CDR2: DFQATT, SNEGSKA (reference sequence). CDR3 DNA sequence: TGCAGTGCCCTGGCGGCTAGCGGGGGTCAAGCGACCCAGTACTTC. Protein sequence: CSALAASGGQATQYF.

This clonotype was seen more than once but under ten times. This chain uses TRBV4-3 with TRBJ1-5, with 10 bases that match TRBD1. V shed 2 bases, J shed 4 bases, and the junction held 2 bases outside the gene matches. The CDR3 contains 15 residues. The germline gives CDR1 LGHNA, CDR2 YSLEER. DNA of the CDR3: TGCGCCAGCAGCCAAACGGGACAGGGGAATCAGCCCCAGCATTTT. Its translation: CASSQTGQGNQPQHF.

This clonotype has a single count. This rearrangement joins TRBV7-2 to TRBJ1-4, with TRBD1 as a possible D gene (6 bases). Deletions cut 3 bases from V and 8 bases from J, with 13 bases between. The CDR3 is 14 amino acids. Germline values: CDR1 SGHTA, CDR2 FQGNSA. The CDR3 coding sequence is TGTGCCAGCAGCTTGACCCGACAGGTAGAAAAACTGTTTTTT. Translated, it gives CASSLTRQVEKLFF.

CDR3: CSAAGGADTQYF. CDR3 in DNA: TGCAGTGCTGCTGGGGGGGCAGATACGCAGTATTTT. The chain carries TRBV20-1 and TRBJ2-3; 7 bases line up with TRBD2. CDR1 is DFQATT and CDR2 is SNEGSKA in the germline V gene (reference sequence). The V gene end was trimmed by 5 bases and the J gene end by 4 bases; junction bases not matched to a gene: 3. This CDR3 is 12 amino acids long.

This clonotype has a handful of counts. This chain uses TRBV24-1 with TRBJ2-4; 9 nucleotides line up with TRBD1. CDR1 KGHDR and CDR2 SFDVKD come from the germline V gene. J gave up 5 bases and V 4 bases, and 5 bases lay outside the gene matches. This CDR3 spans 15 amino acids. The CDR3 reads CATSDPTGGENIQYF. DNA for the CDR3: TGTGCCACCAGTGACCCTACAGGGGGCGAAAACATTCAGTACTTC.

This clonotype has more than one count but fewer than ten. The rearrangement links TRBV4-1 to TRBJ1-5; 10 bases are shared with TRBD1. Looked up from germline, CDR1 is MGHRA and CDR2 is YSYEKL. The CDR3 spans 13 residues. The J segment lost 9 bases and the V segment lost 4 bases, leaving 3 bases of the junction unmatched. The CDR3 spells CASSRDRGLPQHF. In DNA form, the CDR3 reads TGCGCCAGCAGCCGGGACAGGGGTTTGCCCCAGCATTTT.

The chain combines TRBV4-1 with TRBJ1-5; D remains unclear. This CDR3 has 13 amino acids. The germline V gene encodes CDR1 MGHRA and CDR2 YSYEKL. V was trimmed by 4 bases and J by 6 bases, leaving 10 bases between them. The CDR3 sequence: CASSLFWGQPQHF. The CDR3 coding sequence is TGCGCCAGCAGCCTATTTTGGGGTCAGCCCCAGCATTTT.

CDR3 coding DNA: TGTGCCAGCGGCGGCGGCAGGGGGCGATTTGGCTACACCTTC. It yields the protein CASGGGRGRFGYTF. The chain carries TRBV6-2 or TRBV6-3 and TRBJ1-2; 8 bases line up with TRBD1. Germline lookup yields CDR1 MNHEY and CDR2 SVGEGT. The V gene end was trimmed by 8 bases and the J gene end by 7 bases; junction bases not matched to a gene: 12. The CDR3 consists of 14 residues.

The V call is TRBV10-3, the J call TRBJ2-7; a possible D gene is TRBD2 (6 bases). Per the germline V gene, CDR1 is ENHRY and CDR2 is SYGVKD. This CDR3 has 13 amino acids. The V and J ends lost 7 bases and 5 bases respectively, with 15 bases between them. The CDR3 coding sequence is TGTGCCATCAACAAGGCTCCGGGAGACGAGCAGTACTTC. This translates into CAINKAPGDEQYF.

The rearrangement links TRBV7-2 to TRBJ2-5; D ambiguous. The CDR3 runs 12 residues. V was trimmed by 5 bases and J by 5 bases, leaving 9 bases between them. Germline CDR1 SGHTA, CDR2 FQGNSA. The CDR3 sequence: CASSPMWETQYF. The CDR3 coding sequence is TGTGCCAGCAGCCCCATGTGGGAGACCCAGTACTTC. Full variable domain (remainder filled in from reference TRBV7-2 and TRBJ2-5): GAGVSQSPSNKVTEKGKDVELRCDPISGHTALYWYRQSLGQGLEFLIYFQGNSAPDKSGLPSDRFSAERTGGSVSTLTIQRTQQEDSAVYLCASSPMWETQYFGPGTRLLVL.

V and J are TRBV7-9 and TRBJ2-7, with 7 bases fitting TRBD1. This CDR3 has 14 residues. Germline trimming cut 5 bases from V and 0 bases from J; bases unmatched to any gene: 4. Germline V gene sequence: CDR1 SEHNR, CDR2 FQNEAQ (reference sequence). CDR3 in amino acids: CASSPRDSSYEQYF. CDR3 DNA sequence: TGTGCCAGCAGCCCCCGGGACAGCTCCTACGAGCAGTACTTC.

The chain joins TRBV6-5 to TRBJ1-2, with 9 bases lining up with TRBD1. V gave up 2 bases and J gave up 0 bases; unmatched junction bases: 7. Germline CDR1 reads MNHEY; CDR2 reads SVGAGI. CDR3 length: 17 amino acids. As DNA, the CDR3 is TGTGCCAGCAGTTACGAACAGGGGGCCTTCTCTAACTATGGCTACACCTTC. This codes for CASSYEQGAFSNYGYTF.

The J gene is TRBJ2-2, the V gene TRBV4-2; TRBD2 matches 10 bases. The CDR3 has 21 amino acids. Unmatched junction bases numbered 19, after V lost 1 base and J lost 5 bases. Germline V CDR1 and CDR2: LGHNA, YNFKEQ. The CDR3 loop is CASSQVRPSGRVPSGTGELFF. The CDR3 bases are TGTGCCAGCAGCCAAGTTAGGCCTAGCGGGAGAGTCCCCTCGGGGACCGGGGAGCTGTTTTTT.

The CDR3 region is CSARDQWGGNGYGYTF. The CDR3 region has the DNA TGCAGTGCTAGAGATCAGTGGGGGGGAAATGGCTATGGCTACACCTTC. The chain carries TRBV20-1 and TRBJ1-2; tentatively, D is TRBD1 (5 bases). The CDR3 sequence is 16 residues long. V lost 0 bases, J lost 4 bases, and 18 bases lay in between. The germline V gene encodes CDR1 DFQATT and CDR2 SNEGSKA (reference sequence).

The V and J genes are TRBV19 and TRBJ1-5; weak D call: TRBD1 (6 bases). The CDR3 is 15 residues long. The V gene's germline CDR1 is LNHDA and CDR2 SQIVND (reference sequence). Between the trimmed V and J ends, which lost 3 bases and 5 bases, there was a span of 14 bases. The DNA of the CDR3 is TGTGCCAGTAGTATCACGGGGGCGTCCTATCAGCCCCAGCATTTT. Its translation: CASSITGASYQPQHF. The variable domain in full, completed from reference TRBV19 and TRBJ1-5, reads DGGITQSPKYLFRKEGQNVTLSCEQNLNHDAMYWYRQDPGQGLRLIYYSQIVNDFQKGDIAEGYSVSREKKESFPLTVTSAQKNPTAFYLCASSITGASYQPQHFGDGTRLSIL.

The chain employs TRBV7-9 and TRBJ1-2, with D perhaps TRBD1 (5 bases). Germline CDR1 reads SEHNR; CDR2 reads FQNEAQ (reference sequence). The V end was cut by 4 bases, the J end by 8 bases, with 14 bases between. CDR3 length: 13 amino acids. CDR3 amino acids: CASSWIGEGGYTF. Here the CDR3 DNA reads TGTGCCAGCAGCTGGATAGGGGAGGGCGGCTACACCTTC.

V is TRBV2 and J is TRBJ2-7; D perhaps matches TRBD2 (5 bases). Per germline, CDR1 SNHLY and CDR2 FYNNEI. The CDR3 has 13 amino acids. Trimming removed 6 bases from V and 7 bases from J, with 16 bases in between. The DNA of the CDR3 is TGTGCCAGCAGCGACCAACTAGAGGGAGAGCAGTACTTC. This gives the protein CASSDQLEGEQYF. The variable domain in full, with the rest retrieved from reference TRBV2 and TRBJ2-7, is EPEVTQTPSHQVTQMGQEVILRCVPISNHLYFYWYRQILGQKVEFLVSFYNNEISEKSEIFDDQFSVERPDGSNFTLKIRSTKLEDSAMYFCASSDQLEGEQYFGPGTRLTVT.

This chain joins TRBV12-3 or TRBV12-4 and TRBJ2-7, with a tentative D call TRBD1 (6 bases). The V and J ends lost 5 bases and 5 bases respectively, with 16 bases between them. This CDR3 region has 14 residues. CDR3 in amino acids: CASSRGLRPHEQYF. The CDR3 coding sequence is TGTGCCAGCAGTAGGGGGTTAAGACCCCACGAGCAGTACTTC.